Below, 11 T cell receptor beta chains from the same sample are listed, as sequenced in a study of blood T cell repertoires in COVID-19. The table came from immunoSEQ multiplex PCR; TCRdb's copy has only in-frame clones and leaves some out. This sample has roughly 42,000 clones; under 85% occur once, and the top ten carry over 9%. The sample taken for sequencing was peripheral blood. The receptors originated from a human donor in a cohort sampled during active COVID-19.

With respect to this clone: At one end, the junction sequence differs from germline, possibly due to a read error. The chain is built from TRBV2 and TRBJ2-5; tentative D call: TRBD2 (6 bases). CDR1 and CDR2 (germline): SNHLY, FYNNEI. The CDR3 covers 13 residues. The CDR3 loop is CASREGLQEAQYF. CDR3 bases: TGTGCCAGCAGGGAGGGACTTCAAGAGGCCCAGTACTTC.

The chain carries TRBV3-1 (or the pseudogene TRBV3-2) and TRBJ2-5, with TRBD1 matching over 8 bases. Germline CDR1 reads LGHDT; CDR2 reads YNNKEL (reference sequence). The CDR3 length is 16 residues. Unmatched junction bases numbered 6, after V lost 1 base and J lost 2 bases. The CDR3 region has the DNA TGTGCCAGCAGCCAAGGGACAGGGTACGCACAAGAGACCCAGTACTTC. Residues: CASSQGTGYAQETQYF.

The chain couples TRBV2 to TRBJ2-3, with 11 bases lining up with TRBD2. Germline CDR1 SNHLY, CDR2 FYNNEI. This CDR3 contains 16 residues. V lost 4 bases and J lost 5; bases outside the gene matches: 8. CDR3: CASSANVAGGRDTQYF. CDR3 nucleotide sequence: TGTGCCAGCAGTGCTAACGTAGCGGGGGGGCGAGATACGCAGTATTTT.

In this sample, this clone turned up once. The chain combines TRBV7-9 with TRBJ2-7; no clear D. CDR1 and CDR2 (germline): SEHNR, FQNEAQ (reference sequence). The V end lost 1 base, the J end lost 1 base, and 5 bases lay between the germline ends. This CDR3 comprises 13 residues. The CDR3 nucleotides are TGTGCCAGCAGCTTAGGTCTTTCCTACGAGCAGTACTTC. Amino acid sequence: CASSLGLSYEQYF.

This chain connects TRBV24-1 to TRBJ2-1; 9 bases are a match to TRBD1. Trimming took 2 bases from V and 6 from J; bases not matched to a gene: 10. The CDR3 has 17 amino acids. Germline CDR1 KGHDR, CDR2 SFDVKD. Written as DNA, the CDR3 is TGTGCCACCAGTGATTCATGGACAGGGGAGGAGTCCAATGAGCAGTTCTTC. It codes for CATSDSWTGEESNEQFF.

The genes are TRBV10-3 and TRBJ2-2, with D maybe TRBD1 (5 bases). This CDR3 is built from 16 residues. CDR1 and CDR2 from the germline V gene are ENHRY and SYGVKD. The germline V and J ends were trimmed by 3 bases and 2 bases, with 13 bases remaining between them. The DNA of the CDR3 is TGTGCCATCAGTGAAACAGGATACACCAACACCGGGGAGCTGTTTTTT. It specifies CAISETGYTNTGELFF.

This chain's CDR3 is CASSRDLPFNTQYF. CDR3 nucleotide sequence: TGTGCCAGCAGCCGGGACTTGCCGTTCAATACGCAGTATTTT. This chain joins TRBV6-5 and TRBJ2-3; D perhaps matches TRBD2 (6 bases). The CDR3 spans 14 residues. V was clipped by 6 bases and J by 7 bases, with 17 bases between them. The germline gives CDR1 MNHEY, CDR2 SVGAGI.

The V and J genes are TRBV25-1 and TRBJ1-6; the D gene is possibly TRBD1 (6 bases). Between the trimmed V and J ends, which lost 6 bases and 10 bases, there was a span of 13 bases. The CDR3 is 13 amino acids. The germline CDR1 and CDR2 sequences are MGHDK and SYGVNS. The CDR3 sequence: CASSGQHASPLHF. The DNA for the CDR3 is TGTGCCAGCAGCGGACAGCACGCGTCACCCCTCCACTTT.

The gene calls are TRBV29-1 and TRBJ1-2; D may be TRBD1 (6 bases). CDR1 is SQVTM and CDR2 is ANQGSEA in the germline V gene. V was trimmed by 1 base and J by 3 bases, leaving 9 bases between them. The CDR3 consists of 13 residues. Here the CDR3 DNA reads TGCAGCGTTGAAGGGGCAGGGGACTATGGCTACACCTTC. Protein sequence: CSVEGAGDYGYTF. Full variable domain (rest looked up from reference TRBV29-1 and TRBJ1-2): SAVISQKPSRDICQRGTSLTIQCQVDSQVTMMFWYRQQPGQSLTLIATANQGSEATYESGFVIDKFPISRPNLTFSTLTVSNMSPEDSSIYLCSVEGAGDYGYTFGSGTRLTVV.

The chain employs TRBV4-1 and TRBJ2-7; D ambiguous. V lost 0 bases and J 1 base, leaving 13 bases between the germline ends. The germline V gene encodes CDR1 MGHRA and CDR2 YSYEKL. CDR3 length: 16 residues. The CDR3 sequence: CASSQDQIRRSYEQYF. The CDR3 DNA sequence: TGCGCCAGCAGCCAAGACCAGATCCGGCGGTCCTACGAGCAGTACTTC.

This clone was recorded only once. J is TRBJ1-2 and V is TRBV7-9; tentatively, D is TRBD1 (5 bases). CDR3 length: 15 amino acids. The germline V and J ends were trimmed by 4 bases and 7 bases, with 19 bases remaining between them. Germline V CDR1 and CDR2: SEHNR, FQNEAQ (reference sequence). The CDR3 is CASSWRDLETGGYTF. The CDR3 DNA reads as TGTGCCAGCAGCTGGAGGGACCTTGAAACCGGTGGCTACACCTTC.